These 10 T cell receptor beta chains share one sample of origin, sequenced in a study of blood T cell repertoires in COVID-19. Method: immunoSEQ multiplex PCR; TCRdb's copy keeps in-frame clones and lacks some. The repertoire has around 58,000 clones, roughly 85% of them found once; the top ten carry 15% to 20%. The sample comprised peripheral blood. The receptors were sampled from a human donor in a cohort sampled during active COVID-19.

The chain links TRBV5-4 to TRBJ1-1; tentatively, D is TRBD1 (5 bases). In germline, CDR1 is SGHNT, CDR2 YYREEE (reference sequence). The V and J ends lost 4 bases and 4 bases respectively, with 8 bases between them. The CDR3 is 12 residues long. The CDR3: CASSPGGTEAFF. The DNA of the CDR3 is TGTGCCAGCAGCCCGGGGGGCACTGAAGCTTTCTTT.

This clone is medium-sized by share. The V gene is TRBV6-6, the J gene TRBJ1-1, with D maybe TRBD1 (6 bases). Per germline, CDR1 MNHNY and CDR2 SVGAGI (reference sequence). V gave up 5 bases and J gave up 6 bases, with 16 bases separating them. The CDR3 loop spans 14 amino acids. DNA of the CDR3: TGTGCCAGCAGTACGGGCGGGGGGCGCCCTGAAGCTTTCTTT. Translated: CASSTGGGRPEAFF.

As DNA, the CDR3 is TGCGCCAGCAGCTTTAGCGGGGGTACATCAGATACGCAGTATTTT. The encoded protein is CASSFSGGTSDTQYF. The chain links TRBV5-1 to TRBJ2-3, with 9 nucleotides matching TRBD2. With V trimmed by 2 bases and J by 4 bases, 5 bases remained unmatched. Germline V lookup: CDR1 SGHRS, CDR2 YFSETQ. The CDR3 covers 15 residues.

This chain links TRBV6-6 with TRBJ2-3; TRBD2 agrees at 12 bases. The CDR3 is 14 amino acids. Germline lookup yields CDR1 MNHNY and CDR2 SVGAGI (reference sequence). V lost 6 bases and J lost 3; bases outside the gene matches: 1. The CDR3, as DNA: TGTGCCAGCAGAACTAGCGGGGGGACAGATACGCAGTATTTT. It yields the protein CASRTSGGTDTQYF.

The rearrangement joins TRBV18 to TRBJ1-6; D is uncertain. V shed 2 bases and J shed 8 bases, with 10 bases lying between them. The CDR3 is 14 amino acids. Germline V gives CDR1 KGHSH, CDR2 LQKENI. CDR3 DNA sequence: TGTGCCAGCTCACCAAGGGAGACGGATTCACCCCTCCACTTT. It translates to CASSPRETDSPLHF.

The J gene is TRBJ2-5, the V gene TRBV3-1 (or the pseudogene TRBV3-2); 13 bases line up with TRBD2. Germline-derived CDR1 and CDR2 are LGHDT and YNNKEL (reference sequence). This CDR3 comprises 14 residues. J was trimmed by 8 bases and V by 1 base; bases with no gene match: 1. CDR3 nucleotides: TGTGCCAGCAGCCAAGGGACTAGCGGGGGTACCCAGTACTTC. Its translation is CASSQGTSGGTQYF.

The chain links TRBV29-1 to TRBJ2-1; a weak D match, TRBD2 (6 bases). This CDR3 has 12 amino acids. Trimming cost V 7 bases and J 2 bases, with 9 bases left between them. Germline CDR1 SQVTM, CDR2 ANQGSEA. CDR3 in DNA: TGCAGCGCAAGGACTACCTACAATGAGCAGTTCTTC. Protein sequence: CSARTTYNEQFF.

This chain connects TRBV6-5 to TRBJ2-5; 7 bases fit TRBD2. The CDR3 contains 14 residues. Trimming took 7 bases from V and 0 from J; bases not matched to a gene: 5. Germline V gene data show CDR1 as MNHEY and CDR2 as SVGAGI. The CDR3 DNA is TGTGCCAGCATGAGGCGGGGGTACCAAGAGACCCAGTACTTC. Protein sequence: CASMRRGYQETQYF.

The gene calls are TRBV7-6 and TRBJ2-7; TRBD2 aligns across 7 bases. Losses at the gene ends were 0 bases for V and 2 bases for J; bases not matched to a gene: 7. There are 16 residues in the CDR3. Germline V lookup: CDR1 SGHVS, CDR2 FNYEAQ. The CDR3 coding sequence is TGTGCCAGCAGCTTAGCGCCGGCGGGGGACCCCTACGAGCAGTACTTC. Its translation is CASSLAPAGDPYEQYF.

Only a few counts were recorded for this clone. The same CDR3 arises from other DNA sequences in this sample as well. This chain uses TRBV18 with TRBJ1-5; D is uncertain. The V end was cut by 2 bases, the J end by 0 bases, with 5 bases between. This CDR3 spans 14 amino acids. Germline CDR1 KGHSH, CDR2 LQKENI. The CDR3 DNA reads TGTGCCAGCTCACCAGGAGGTAGCAATCAGCCCCAGCATTTT. It encodes CASSPGGSNQPQHF.